The next 28 T cell receptor beta chains were all read from a single sample in a study of PD-1 blockade in mismatch repair-deficient tumors. Sequencing was performed with immunoSEQ multiplex PCR; in TCRdb, only in-frame clones are kept and a portion is missing. The sample includes tens of thousands of clones, approximately 81% of them seen just once. The sequenced sample was peripheral blood, obtained roughly 19 weeks after starting pembrolizumab. The receptors shown here come from an adult with mismatch repair-deficient cancer.

The gene calls are TRBV7-6 and TRBJ2-2; 8 bases fit TRBD1. Germline assignment: CDR1 SGHVS and CDR2 FNYEAQ. The length of the CDR3 is 17 residues. Trimming cost V 2 bases and J 6 bases; bases outside gene matches: 11. CDR3 in DNA: TGTGCCAGCAGCTTATTTCGTGGACAGGGTCCCTCCGGGGAGCTGTTTTTT. Translating it yields CASSLFRGQGPSGELFF.

The count of this clone is one. In nucleotides, the CDR3 is TGTGCCAGCAGTGAAGGAGGAGCGGTTCAAGAGACCCAGTACTTC. It specifies CASSEGGAVQETQYF. The V and J genes are TRBV25-1 and TRBJ2-5, with a tentative D call TRBD2 (5 bases). The germline V and J ends were trimmed by 2 bases and 2 bases, with 12 bases remaining between them. The CDR3 consists of 15 residues. Germline-derived CDR1 and CDR2 are MGHDK and SYGVNS.

V is TRBV19 and J is TRBJ1-5, with D maybe TRBD1 (6 bases). V dropped 1 base and J dropped 4 bases, with 8 bases sitting between them. In germline, CDR1 is LNHDA, CDR2 SQIVND (reference sequence). The CDR3 totals 14 residues. The CDR3 spells CASSIAQGNQPQHF. CDR3 in DNA: TGTGCCAGTAGTATAGCCCAGGGGAATCAGCCCCAGCATTTT.

The rearrangement links TRBV7-3 to TRBJ2-1, with TRBD2 as a possible D gene (6 bases). Germline loops: CDR1 SGHTA, CDR2 FQGTGA. The CDR3 totals 15 residues. The V end lost 2 bases, the J end lost 3 bases, and 11 bases lay between the germline ends. In nucleotides, the CDR3 is TGTGCCAGCAGCTTAGAAGGGACTGACTACAATGAGCAGTTCTTC. Translated: CASSLEGTDYNEQFF.

The genes are TRBV27 and TRBJ2-2; 8 bases fit TRBD2. This CDR3 contains 15 residues. Per the germline V gene, CDR1 is MNHEY and CDR2 is SMNVEV (reference sequence). V lost 6 bases and J lost 0; bases outside the gene matches: 3. The CDR3 region has the DNA TGTGCCAGCAGACCGGGACTAGCGAACACCGGGGAGCTGTTTTTT. As protein: CASRPGLANTGELFF.

This clone was detected only once. V usage is TRBV5-4 and J usage is TRBJ1-2; TRBD1 aligns across 9 bases. V was pared by 3 bases and J by 2 bases, with 8 bases of the junction left unmatched. Germline V CDR1 and CDR2: SGHNT, YYREEE (reference sequence). This CDR3 has 16 amino acids. Here the CDR3 reads CASSSAGTGLNYGYTF. The CDR3 region has the DNA TGTGCCAGCAGCTCCGCCGGGACAGGGCTGAACTATGGCTACACCTTC.

The V gene is TRBV14, the J gene TRBJ1-5; no reliable D call. Germline V lookup: CDR1 SGHDN, CDR2 FVKESK. The germline V and J ends were trimmed by 2 bases and 6 bases, with 8 bases remaining between them. CDR3 length: 13 amino acids. The CDR3 spells CASSQSESQPQHF. In DNA form, the CDR3 reads TGTGCCAGCAGCCAATCAGAAAGTCAGCCCCAGCATTTT.

The rearrangement uses TRBV18 and TRBJ2-7; TRBD2 might be the D (6 bases). V gave up 4 bases and J gave up 2 bases, with 12 bases separating them. The CDR3 sequence is 14 residues long. CDR1 and CDR2 (germline): KGHSH, LQKENI. The CDR3 protein is CASSQGTGAYEQYF. In nucleotides, the CDR3 is TGTGCCAGCTCACAGGGGACTGGGGCCTACGAGCAGTACTTC.

The chain has TRBV18 and TRBJ1-2; possible D gene TRBD1, 5 bases. The CDR3 consists of 14 residues. Trimming took 3 bases from V and 7 from J, leaving 15 bases between them. From germline, CDR1 is KGHSH and CDR2 LQKENI. Written as DNA, the CDR3 is TGTGCCAGCTCACCTTCCGGGGCGCTCGGTGGCTACACCTTC. Translating it yields CASSPSGALGGYTF.

CDR3 sequence (DNA): TGTGCCAGCAGTTACACGAACGGGGCCGCATCCTACGAGCAGTACTTC. Amino acid sequence: CASSYTNGAASYEQYF. The chain is built from TRBV6-5 and TRBJ2-7; D might be TRBD1 or TRBD2, each matching 5 bases. This CDR3 is 16 amino acids long. Germline-derived CDR1 and CDR2 are MNHEY and SVGAGI. Trimming cost V 2 bases and J 1 base, with 15 bases left between them.

This clone was found once. This chain joins TRBV9 and TRBJ1-2, with no clear D. The germline V gene has CDR1 SGDLS and CDR2 YYNGEE. This CDR3 spans 16 amino acids. Trimming took off 4 bases at V and 8 bases at J, with 24 bases between the two ends. CDR3 residues: CASSPPQGPKNRGYTF. The CDR3 nucleotides are TGTGCCAGCAGCCCCCCCCAAGGACCGAAAAATCGAGGCTACACCTTC.

The chain recombines TRBV7-9 with TRBJ1-2; no definite D call. CDR3 length: 13 residues. V was pared by 4 bases and J by 4 bases, with 10 bases between. The germline gives CDR1 SEHNR, CDR2 FQNEAQ (reference sequence). CDR3 region: CASSSGGSYGYTF. The CDR3 region has the DNA TGTGCCAGCAGCTCTGGAGGCTCCTATGGCTACACCTTC. Combining the CDR3 with reference TRBV7-9 and TRBJ1-2 gives the whole variable domain DTGVSQNPRHKITKRGQNVTFRCDPISEHNRLYWYRQTLGQGPEFLTYFQNEAQLEKSRLLSDRFSAERPKGSFSTLEIQRTEQGDSAMYLCASSSGGSYGYTFGSGTRLTVV.

The V call is TRBV6-4, the J call TRBJ1-5; D not resolved. Germline V CDR1 and CDR2: MRHNA, SNTAGT. The V and J ends lost 4 bases and 0 bases respectively, with 4 bases between them. The CDR3 loop spans 13 amino acids. CDR3 DNA: TGTGCCAGCAGTGTGGATAGCAATCAGCCCCAGCATTTT. Translating gives CASSVDSNQPQHF.

This rearrangement joins TRBV30 to TRBJ2-7; the D is unclear. Trimming removed 2 bases at V and 4 bases at J, with 9 bases between. The CDR3 spans 12 residues. Germline V gives CDR1 GTSNPN, CDR2 SVGIG (reference sequence). The DNA of the CDR3 is TGTGCCTGGAGTCCCAACAAGTACGAGCAGTACTTC. Translated: CAWSPNKYEQYF.

This sequence joins TRBV14 and TRBJ2-1; 11 nucleotides match TRBD2. This CDR3 comprises 17 residues. The germline V gene encodes CDR1 SGHDN and CDR2 FVKESK. Losses at the gene ends were 1 base for V and 2 bases for J; bases not matched to a gene: 4. The CDR3 loop reads CASSQGLAGGPYNEQFF. The CDR3 region has the DNA TGTGCCAGCAGCCAAGGGCTAGCGGGAGGACCCTACAATGAGCAGTTCTTC.

This rearrangement joins TRBV18 to TRBJ2-5; no clear D. Looked up from germline, CDR1 is KGHSH and CDR2 is LQKENI. Trimming shortened V by 6 bases and J by 1 base, and 9 bases separated the two germline ends. This CDR3 region has 13 residues. CDR3 sequence: CASSPAVQETQYF. The CDR3 coding sequence is TGTGCCAGCTCCCCTGCCGTCCAAGAGACCCAGTACTTC.

The rearrangement uses TRBV9 and TRBJ2-6; D gene uncertain. This CDR3 comprises 19 residues. Germline-derived CDR1 and CDR2 are SGDLS and YYNGEE. Trimming left V 0 bases short and J 0 bases short, with 16 bases between. CDR3 nucleotides: TGTGCCAGCAGCGTAGGAGGAGTGGGCCGAAGCTCTGGGGCCAACGTCCTGACTTTC. Translating it yields CASSVGGVGRSSGANVLTF.

The V call is TRBV5-4, the J call TRBJ2-7, with 7 positions matching TRBD2. V was pared by 1 base and J by 2 bases, with 12 bases of the junction left unmatched. This CDR3 has 17 residues. Germline V gene sequence: CDR1 SGHNT, CDR2 YYREEE (reference sequence). The DNA of the CDR3 is TGTGCCAGCAGCTTGTTTGGGGGAGGGCGATTTACCTACGAGCAGTACTTC. It encodes CASSLFGGGRFTYEQYF.

V is TRBV5-8 and J is TRBJ2-2, with D maybe TRBD2 (6 bases). The CDR3 has 14 amino acids. CDR1 is SGHTS, CDR2 YDEGEE, per germline. V gave up 2 bases and J gave up 5 bases, with 10 bases separating them. CDR3 region: CASSLRRGTGELFF. CDR3 sequence (DNA): TGTGCCAGCAGCTTAAGGAGGGGTACCGGGGAGCTGTTTTTT. The whole variable domain, remainder taken from reference TRBV5-8 and TRBJ2-2, is EAGVTQSPTHLIKTRGQQATLRCSPISGHTSVYWYQQALGLGLQFLLWYDEGEERNRGNFPPRFSGRQFPNYSSELNVNALELEDSALYLCASSLRRGTGELFFGEGSRLTVL.

The CDR3 region is CASRNSYYGYTF. The CDR3 region has the DNA TGTGCCAGCAGGAACTCTTACTATGGCTACACCTTC. The J gene is TRBJ1-2, the V gene TRBV27, with no clear D. Per germline, CDR1 MNHEY and CDR2 SMNVEV (reference sequence). The CDR3 is made up of 12 amino acids. Trimming shortened V by 6 bases and J by 3 bases, and 8 bases separated the two germline ends.

This clone was seen more than once but under ten times. The chain combines TRBV6-6 with TRBJ2-7, with D possibly TRBD1 on 5 matching bases. The CDR3 contains 12 residues. CDR1 is MNHNY and CDR2 is SVGAGI in the germline V gene (reference sequence). Between the trimmed V and J ends, which lost 2 bases and 6 bases, there was a span of 8 bases. The CDR3 nucleotides read TGTGCCAGCAGTTACGGGGCCGGCGAGCAGTACTTC. Residues: CASSYGAGEQYF.

V usage is TRBV27 and J usage is TRBJ2-1; the match to TRBD2 covers 14 bases. Germline V CDR1 and CDR2: MNHEY, SMNVEV (reference sequence). With 4 bases clipped from V and 15 bases from J, the junction kept 11 bases outside the gene matches. CDR3 size: 15 residues. Written as DNA, the CDR3 is TGTGCCAGCAGTTCGTCCGGGACTAGCGGGAGTAAGTGGTTCTTC. Translating gives CASSSSGTSGSKWFF.

The rearrangement joins TRBV5-1 to TRBJ2-7; D possibly corresponds to TRBD1 (8 bases). There are 18 residues in the CDR3. The germline V and J ends were trimmed by 3 bases and 2 bases, with 24 bases remaining between them. Germline CDR1 and CDR2: SGHRS and YFSETQ. The CDR3 region is CASSWTGSAASGTYEQYF. CDR3 sequence (DNA): TGCGCCAGCAGCTGGACAGGGTCCGCGGCTAGCGGTACCTACGAGCAGTACTTC. The entire variable domain, with the rest obtained from reference TRBV5-1 and TRBJ2-7, is as follows: KAGVTQTPRYLIKTRGQQVTLSCSPISGHRSVSWYQQTPGQGLQFLFEYFSETQRNKGNFPGRFSGRQFSNSRSEMNVSTLELGDSALYLCASSWTGSAASGTYEQYFGPGTRLTVT.

Only a few counts were recorded for this clone. The CDR3 DNA reads as TGTGCCAGCAGCCTGGGAGTTCGTAGCACAGATACGCAGTATTTT. Translation gives CASSLGVRSTDTQYF. This sequence joins TRBV5-5 and TRBJ2-3; D might be TRBD2 (5 bases). V shed 4 bases and J shed 0 bases, with 12 bases lying between them. This CDR3 region has 15 residues. Germline-derived CDR1 and CDR2 are SGHKS and YYEKEE (reference sequence).

The V gene is TRBV7-3, the J gene TRBJ1-1, with D unclear. The CDR3 has 13 amino acids. Germline V gene lookup returns CDR1 SGHTA and CDR2 FQGTGA. V lost 4 bases and J lost 0, with 6 bases in between. CDR3 region: CASSSEVNTEAFF. In DNA form, the CDR3 reads TGTGCCAGCAGCTCCGAGGTGAACACTGAAGCTTTCTTT.

V is TRBV11-2 and J is TRBJ2-7; 9 nucleotides agree with TRBD1. With 6 bases clipped from V and 5 bases from J, the junction kept 8 bases outside the gene matches. The CDR3 loop spans 14 amino acids. Germline lookup yields CDR1 SGHAT and CDR2 FQNNGV. CDR3 nucleotides: TGTGCCAGCAGACCGGGACAGGGTCGCAACGAGCAGTACTTC. It specifies CASRPGQGRNEQYF.

V usage is TRBV6-6 and J usage is TRBJ2-1; D perhaps matches TRBD1 (6 bases). Trimming shortened V by 4 bases and J by 9 bases, and 16 bases separated the two germline ends. CDR3 length: 14 amino acids. Germline CDR1 is MNHNY and CDR2 is SVGAGI (reference sequence). This CDR3 is CASSLGRGLGEQFF. As DNA, the CDR3 is TGTGCCAGCAGTTTGGGCAGGGGTTTAGGTGAGCAGTTCTTC.

The chain recombines TRBV15 with TRBJ1-1; 8 bases fit TRBD1. Germline values: CDR1 LNHNV, CDR2 YYDKDF (reference sequence). CDR3 length: 17 amino acids. Trimming took 3 bases from V and 3 from J; bases not matched to a gene: 12. For the CDR3, the DNA is TGTGCCACCAGCAGCGGACAGGGTTTGTCTTTGGACACTGAAGCTTTCTTT. Amino acids: CATSSGQGLSLDTEAFF.